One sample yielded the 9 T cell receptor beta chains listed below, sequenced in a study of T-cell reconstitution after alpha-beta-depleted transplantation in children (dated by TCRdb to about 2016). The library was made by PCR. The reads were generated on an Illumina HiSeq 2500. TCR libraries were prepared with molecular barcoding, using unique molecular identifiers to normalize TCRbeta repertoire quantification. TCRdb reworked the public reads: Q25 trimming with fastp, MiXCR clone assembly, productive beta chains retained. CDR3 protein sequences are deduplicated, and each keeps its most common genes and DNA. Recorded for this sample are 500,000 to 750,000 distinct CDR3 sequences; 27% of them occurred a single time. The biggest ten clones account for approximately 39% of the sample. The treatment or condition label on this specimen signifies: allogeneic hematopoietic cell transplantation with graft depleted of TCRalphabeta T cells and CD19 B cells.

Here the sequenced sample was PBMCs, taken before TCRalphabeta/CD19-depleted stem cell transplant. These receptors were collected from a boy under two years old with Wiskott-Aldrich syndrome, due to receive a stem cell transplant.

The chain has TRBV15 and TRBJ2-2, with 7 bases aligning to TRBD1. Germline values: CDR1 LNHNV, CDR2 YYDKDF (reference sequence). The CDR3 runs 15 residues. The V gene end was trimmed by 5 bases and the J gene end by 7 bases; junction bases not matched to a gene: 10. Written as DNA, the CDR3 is TGTGCCACCAGCGCCGGGGACAGCTCGCACGGGGAGCTGTTTTTT. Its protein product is CATSAGDSSHGELFF.

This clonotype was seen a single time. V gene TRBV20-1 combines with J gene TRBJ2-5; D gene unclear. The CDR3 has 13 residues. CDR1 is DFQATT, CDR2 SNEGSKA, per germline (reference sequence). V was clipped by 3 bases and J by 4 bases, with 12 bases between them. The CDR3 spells CSASLIEGETQYF. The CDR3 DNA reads TGCAGTGCTAGTTTGATAGAAGGAGAGACCCAGTACTTC.

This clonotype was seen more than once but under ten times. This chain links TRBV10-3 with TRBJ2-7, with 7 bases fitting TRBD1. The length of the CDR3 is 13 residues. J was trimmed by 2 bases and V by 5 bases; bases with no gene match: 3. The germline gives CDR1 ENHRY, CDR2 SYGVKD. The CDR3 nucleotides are TGTGCCATCAGTAGGGACAGCACCTACGAGCAGTACTTC. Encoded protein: CAISRDSTYEQYF.

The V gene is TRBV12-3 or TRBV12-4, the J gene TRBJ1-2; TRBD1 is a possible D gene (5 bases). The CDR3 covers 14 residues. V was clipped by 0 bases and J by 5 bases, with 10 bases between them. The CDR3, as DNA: TGTGCCAGCAGTTTAGCCAGGGCTTTATATGGCTACACCTTC. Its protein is CASSLARALYGYTF.

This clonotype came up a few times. This CDR3 is CASSRGAGRTDTQYF. The DNA of the CDR3 is TGCGCCAGCAGCCGCGGAGCGGGAAGGACAGATACGCAGTATTTT. The chain recombines TRBV5-1 with TRBJ2-3; TRBD2 matches 7 bases. There are 15 residues in the CDR3. With V trimmed by 4 bases and J by 3 bases, 8 bases remained unmatched. The germline CDR1 and CDR2 sequences are SGHRS and YFSETQ. The full variable domain, completed using reference TRBV5-1 and TRBJ2-3, is KAGVTQTPRYLIKTRGQQVTLSCSPISGHRSVSWYQQTPGQGLQFLFEYFSETQRNKGNFPGRFSGRQFSNSRSEMNVSTLELGDSALYLCASSRGAGRTDTQYFGPGTRLTVL.

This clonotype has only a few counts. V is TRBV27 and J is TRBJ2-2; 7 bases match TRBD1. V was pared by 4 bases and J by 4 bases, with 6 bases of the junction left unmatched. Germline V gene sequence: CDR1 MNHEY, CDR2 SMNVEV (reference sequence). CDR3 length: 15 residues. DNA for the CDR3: TGTGCCAGCAGTTACACAGGGGTGCCCACCGGGGAGCTGTTTTTT. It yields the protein CASSYTGVPTGELFF.

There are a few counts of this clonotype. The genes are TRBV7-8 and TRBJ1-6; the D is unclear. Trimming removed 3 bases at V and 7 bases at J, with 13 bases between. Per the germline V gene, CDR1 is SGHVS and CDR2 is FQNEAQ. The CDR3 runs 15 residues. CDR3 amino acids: CASSLVGTRNSPLHF. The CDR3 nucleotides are TGTGCCAGCAGCTTGGTGGGAACCAGAAATTCACCCCTCCACTTT.

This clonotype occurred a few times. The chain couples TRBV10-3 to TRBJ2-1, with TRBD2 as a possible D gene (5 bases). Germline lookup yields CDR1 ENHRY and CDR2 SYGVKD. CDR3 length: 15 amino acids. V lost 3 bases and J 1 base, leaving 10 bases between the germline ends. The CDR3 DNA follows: TGTGCCATCAGTGAAAGAGGGCTTTCCTACAATGAGCAGTTCTTC. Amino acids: CAISERGLSYNEQFF.

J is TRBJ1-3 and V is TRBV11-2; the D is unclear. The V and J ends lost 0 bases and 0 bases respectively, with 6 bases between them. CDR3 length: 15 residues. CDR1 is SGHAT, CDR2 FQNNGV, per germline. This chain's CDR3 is CASSLELHSGNTIYF. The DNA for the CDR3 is TGTGCCAGCAGCTTAGAGCTCCACTCTGGAAACACCATATATTTT.